Below, 32 T cell receptor beta chains from the same sample are listed, as sequenced in a study of blood T cell repertoires in COVID-19. Here immunoSEQ multiplex PCR was the method, and the copy in TCRdb shows in-frame clones only, minus some. Of about 110,000 clones in the sample, around 74% were seen once. Sequences were obtained from peripheral blood. Receptor source: a woman in her 70s with acute or convalescent COVID-19.

J is TRBJ1-1 and V is TRBV30, with D unresolved. The V and J ends lost 5 bases and 11 bases respectively, with 15 bases between them. This CDR3 has 11 residues. The germline V gene encodes CDR1 GTSNPN and CDR2 SVGIG (reference sequence). CDR3 bases: TGTGCCTGGGACCTGGGTCAGGTCGCTTTCTTT. This encodes CAWDLGQVAFF.

This clone occurred a few times. This rearrangement joins TRBV25-1 to TRBJ1-2; D is unclear. Germline loops: CDR1 MGHDK, CDR2 SYGVNS. Trimming shortened V by 2 bases and J by 7 bases, and 14 bases separated the two germline ends. This CDR3 region has 14 residues. CDR3 in DNA: TGTGCCAGCAGTGAACATGGGGAGGCAAGTGGCTACACCTTC. Protein: CASSEHGEASGYTF.

This clone was found a few times. The rearrangement links TRBV4-1 to TRBJ1-1; D uncertain. The germline gives CDR1 MGHRA, CDR2 YSYEKL. The germline V and J ends were trimmed by 1 base and 5 bases, with 11 bases remaining between them. This CDR3 is built from 14 residues. The CDR3 bases are TGCGCCAGCAGCCAAGGGGCCTCAAGTACTGAAGCTTTCTTT. Encoded protein: CASSQGASSTEAFF.

V gene TRBV18 combines with J gene TRBJ1-4; D not resolved. Germline CDR1 and CDR2: KGHSH and LQKENI. The CDR3 covers 13 residues. V was cut by 3 bases and J by 5 bases, with 7 bases left in between. The CDR3 sequence: CASSPGANEKLFF. The CDR3 DNA reads TGTGCCAGCTCACCGGGAGCGAATGAAAAACTGTTTTTT.

This clone was seen a few times. The chain has TRBV7-9 and TRBJ1-3; the match to TRBD1 covers 7 bases. Trimming cost V 1 base and J 4 bases; bases outside gene matches: 7. The CDR3 has 16 amino acids. Germline-derived CDR1 and CDR2 are SEHNR and FQNEAQ (reference sequence). The CDR3 reads CASSLVSGTVGNTIYF. CDR3 sequence (DNA): TGTGCCAGCAGCTTAGTATCTGGGACAGTGGGAAACACCATATATTTT.

The chain couples TRBV18 to TRBJ2-7; possibly TRBD1 for D (6 bases). CDR1 is KGHSH, CDR2 LQKENI, per germline. This CDR3 has 12 residues. V shed 6 bases and J shed 6 bases, with 12 bases lying between them. In DNA, the CDR3 is TGTGCCAGCTCCCAACAGGGCGGCGAGCAGTACTTC. Translation gives CASSQQGGEQYF.

V usage is TRBV18 and J usage is TRBJ1-2; D unclear. The V end lost 2 bases, the J end lost 6 bases, and 7 bases lay between the germline ends. The germline CDR1 and CDR2 sequences are KGHSH and LQKENI. The CDR3 totals 12 residues. The CDR3 region is CASSPERDGYTF. The CDR3 DNA sequence: TGTGCCAGCTCACCAGAACGGGATGGCTACACCTTC.

The gene calls are TRBV27 and TRBJ2-3, with 8 bases that match TRBD2. The CDR3 has 12 residues. CDR1 and CDR2 (germline): MNHEY, SMNVEV (reference sequence). With 5 bases clipped from V and 15 bases from J, the junction kept 10 bases outside the gene matches. CDR3 sequence reads: CASSRPGLEIYF. CDR3 DNA: TGTGCCAGCAGTCGACCGGGACTAGAGATTTATTTT.

In this sample, this clone turned up once. This chain connects TRBV19 to TRBJ2-7; 8 nucleotides agree with TRBD2. The CDR3 length is 14 residues. V trimming: 1 base; J trimming: 7 bases; junction bases outside the gene matches: 6. Germline V lookup: CDR1 LNHDA, CDR2 SQIVND (reference sequence). This CDR3 reads CASSIAGGPEEQYF. CDR3 nucleotide sequence: TGTGCCAGTAGTATAGCGGGAGGGCCTGAGGAGCAGTACTTC.

The chain links TRBV28 to TRBJ1-4; D gene uncertain. The germline gives CDR1 MDHEN, CDR2 SYDVKM. This CDR3 has 13 amino acids. V gave up 3 bases and J gave up 7 bases, with 9 bases separating them. CDR3 bases: TGTGCCAGCAGTTTCGGCTTAGCTGAAAAACTGTTTTTT. This codes for CASSFGLAEKLFF.

V and J are TRBV19 and TRBJ1-5, with TRBD1 identical over 9 bases. This CDR3 region has 16 residues. Per the germline V gene, CDR1 is LNHDA and CDR2 is SQIVND (reference sequence). V gave up 6 bases and J gave up 0 bases; unmatched junction bases: 6. The CDR3 DNA reads TGTGCCAGTAGAAGGGACAGGGTTTATAGCAATCAGCCCCAGCATTTT. Amino acids: CASRRDRVYSNQPQHF. Together with reference TRBV19 and TRBJ1-5, the CDR3 gives the full variable domain: DGGITQSPKYLFRKEGQNVTLSCEQNLNHDAMYWYRQDPGQGLRLIYYSQIVNDFQKGDIAEGYSVSREKKESFPLTVTSAQKNPTAFYLCASRRDRVYSNQPQHFGDGTRLSIL.

This chain connects TRBV3-1 (or the pseudogene TRBV3-2) to TRBJ2-5, with 8 nucleotides matching TRBD2. The CDR3 has 13 amino acids. Per germline, CDR1 LGHDT and CDR2 YNNKEL (reference sequence). J lost 4 bases, V lost 6 bases, and 4 bases had no gene match. The CDR3 DNA reads TGTGCCAGCAGTCGACTAGCGCCAGAGACCCAGTACTTC. Translating it yields CASSRLAPETQYF.

The CDR3 sequence: CATRPGTVVGSPLHF. For the CDR3, the DNA is TGTGCCACCCGTCCCGGGACAGTGGTGGGTTCACCCCTCCACTTT. The chain combines TRBV10-3 with TRBJ1-6; 7 nucleotides line up with TRBD1. The V gene end was trimmed by 10 bases and the J gene end by 9 bases; junction bases not matched to a gene: 15. CDR1 and CDR2 from the germline V gene are ENHRY and SYGVKD. The CDR3 contains 15 residues.

V and J are TRBV5-4 and TRBJ2-3; unclear D gene. This CDR3 contains 15 residues. Trimming cost V 0 bases and J 4 bases, with 12 bases left between them. The germline gives CDR1 SGHNT, CDR2 YYREEE (reference sequence). The CDR3 spells CASSLEPNRADTQYF. The CDR3 DNA sequence: TGTGCCAGCAGCTTGGAACCTAATCGCGCAGATACGCAGTATTTT.

The V and J genes are TRBV19 and TRBJ2-1, with D possibly being TRBD2 (6 bases). V was trimmed by 3 bases and J by 9 bases, leaving 12 bases between them. CDR1 and CDR2 from the germline V gene are LNHDA and SQIVND (reference sequence). The CDR3 length is 13 residues. CDR3 DNA: TGTGCCAGTAGTATCGCGGGGCTGGGTGAGCAGTTCTTC. This codes for CASSIAGLGEQFF.

The chain recombines TRBV5-1 with TRBJ2-7; TRBD2 is a possible D gene (5 bases). The V and J ends lost 3 bases and 4 bases respectively, with 14 bases between them. The CDR3 consists of 14 residues. Germline V gene data show CDR1 as SGHRS and CDR2 as YFSETQ. The CDR3, as DNA: TGCGCCAGCAGCTCGACGGGGAGCCCATACGAGCAGTACTTC. Translating gives CASSSTGSPYEQYF.

V and J are TRBV28 and TRBJ1-2, with a possible D match to TRBD1 (5 bases). The CDR3 covers 12 residues. The germline CDR1 and CDR2 sequences are MDHEN and SYDVKM. Trimming left V 5 bases short and J 10 bases short, with 14 bases between. CDR3 sequence (DNA): TGTGCCAGCAGTCGACAGCCTCCTCTCTACACCTTC. Protein sequence: CASSRQPPLYTF.

The J gene is TRBJ2-1, the V gene TRBV7-9; the match to TRBD1 covers 8 bases. The V segment lost 7 bases and the J segment 4 bases; nucleotides outside the gene matches: 6. Germline assignment: CDR1 SEHNR and CDR2 FQNEAQ (reference sequence). This CDR3 is built from 14 residues. For the CDR3, the DNA is TGTGCCAGCAACCCGGGACAGGCGTACAATGAGCAGTTCTTC. This sequence encodes CASNPGQAYNEQFF.

The chain uses TRBV7-9 and TRBJ1-2; 7 positions agree with TRBD1. The germline V gene has CDR1 SEHNR and CDR2 FQNEAQ (reference sequence). The length of the CDR3 is 17 residues. J lost 4 bases, V lost 5 bases, and 16 bases had no gene match. The CDR3 loop reads CASSQPSGMGQIYGYTF. CDR3 bases: TGTGCCAGCAGCCAACCTAGTGGGATGGGACAGATCTATGGCTACACCTTC.

This chain uses TRBV21-1 with TRBJ1-3. TRBV21-1 is assigned pseudogene status. The CDR3 totals 15 residues. The CDR3 spells CASSKGGKIGNTIYF. The CDR3 nucleotides are TGTGCCAGCAGCAAAGGCGGGAAAATTGGAAACACCATATATTTT.

This clone has more than one count but fewer than ten. The chain recombines TRBV5-1 with TRBJ2-3, with a weak D call TRBD1 (5 bases). CDR3 length: 14 residues. The V and J ends lost 2 bases and 5 bases respectively, with 12 bases between them. CDR1 SGHRS and CDR2 YFSETQ come from the germline V gene. The DNA of the CDR3 is TGCGCCAGCAGCTTAGATGGGGCGATAGATACGCAGTATTTT. Protein product: CASSLDGAIDTQYF.

The rearrangement links TRBV18 to TRBJ2-5; no reliable D call. The CDR3 runs to 14 residues. Per germline, CDR1 KGHSH and CDR2 LQKENI. Trimming pared 3 bases from V and 0 bases from J, leaving 8 bases between. CDR3 sequence reads: CASSPLSNQETQYF. CDR3 bases: TGTGCCAGCTCACCGCTTAGCAACCAAGAGACCCAGTACTTC.

This clone was recorded once. This chain links TRBV6-2 or TRBV6-3 with TRBJ1-2; D possibly corresponds to TRBD1 (5 bases). This CDR3 has 15 amino acids. V was cut by 5 bases and J by 6 bases, with 19 bases left in between. Germline V gene lookup returns CDR1 MNHEY and CDR2 SVGEGT. The CDR3 coding sequence is TGTGCCAGCAGTCAGGGTGGCTACGTTGGTGATGGCTACACCTTC. Its protein product is CASSQGGYVGDGYTF.

This chain links TRBV5-1 with TRBJ1-1; D gene unclear. Trimming removed 0 bases at V and 5 bases at J, with 14 bases between. The germline V gene has CDR1 SGHRS and CDR2 YFSETQ. The CDR3 has 15 residues. CDR3 DNA sequence: TGCGCCAGCAGCTTGGAGCCCGTCGGTGTTACTGAAGCTTTCTTT. Residues: CASSLEPVGVTEAFF.

V is TRBV5-1 and J is TRBJ1-5, with 7 bases matching TRBD1. Looked up from germline, CDR1 is SGHRS and CDR2 is YFSETQ. J gave up 6 bases and V 4 bases, and 10 bases lay outside the gene matches. The CDR3 runs 15 residues. CDR3 nucleotide sequence: TGCGCCAGCAGCGAGGGGGCGCTTAACGTTCAGCCCCAGCATTTT. It yields the protein CASSEGALNVQPQHF.

This sequence joins TRBV30 and TRBJ1-2, with 8 bases lining up with TRBD1. The CDR3 extends over 18 amino acids. CDR1 and CDR2 (germline): GTSNPN, SVGIG (reference sequence). The V gene end was trimmed by 1 base and the J gene end by 1 base; junction bases not matched to a gene: 14. CDR3 DNA: TGTGCCTGGAGTGATACACTCCCGACAGGGGTGGTTAACTATGGCTACACCTTC. Amino acid sequence: CAWSDTLPTGVVNYGYTF.

This clone was detected once. The V call is TRBV19, the J call TRBJ2-2, with 10 bases aligning to TRBD1. The junction had 3 bases not matched to a gene; V was cut back by 5 bases and J by 3 bases. Per the germline V gene, CDR1 is LNHDA and CDR2 is SQIVND (reference sequence). This CDR3 region has 15 residues. CDR3 coding DNA: TGTGCCAGTAGTGGGGGGACAGGGGACACCGGGGAGCTGTTTTTT. This gives the protein CASSGGTGDTGELFF.

The chain has TRBV7-9 and TRBJ1-2; 8 bases agree with TRBD1. The V gene end was trimmed by 4 bases and the J gene end by 5 bases; junction bases not matched to a gene: 12. In germline, CDR1 is SEHNR, CDR2 FQNEAQ (reference sequence). The CDR3 is 16 residues long. The CDR3 nucleotides read TGTGCCAGCAGCTCGATGGGAGGCAGGGGGCCTTATGGCTACACCTTC. Its translation is CASSSMGGRGPYGYTF. The full variable domain, its missing parts supplied by reference TRBV7-9 and TRBJ1-2, is DTGVSQNPRHKITKRGQNVTFRCDPISEHNRLYWYRQTLGQGPEFLTYFQNEAQLEKSRLLSDRFSAERPKGSFSTLEIQRTEQGDSAMYLCASSSMGGRGPYGYTFGSGTRLTVV.

J is TRBJ2-7 and V is TRBV24-1, with D possibly being TRBD2 (6 bases). The V end was cut by 3 bases, the J end by 2 bases, with 13 bases between. This CDR3 region has 15 residues. Germline CDR1 reads KGHDR; CDR2 reads SFDVKD. CDR3 DNA sequence: TGTGCCACCAGTGATCCCGGGACTCCCCCCTACGAGCAGTACTTC. Protein product: CATSDPGTPPYEQYF.

The genes are TRBV30 and TRBJ2-7, with TRBD1 identical over 9 bases. Germline V CDR1 and CDR2: GTSNPN, SVGIG (reference sequence). With V trimmed by 2 bases and J by 1 base, 6 bases remained unmatched. The CDR3 covers 15 residues. CDR3 loop: CAWSLSGTGSYEQYF. CDR3 nucleotides: TGTGCCTGGAGTTTATCCGGGACAGGGTCCTACGAGCAGTACTTC.

This clone was observed a few times. The chain employs TRBV7-9 and TRBJ2-2; 7 nucleotides align to TRBD1. The CDR3 sequence is 15 residues long. V lost 5 bases, J lost 6 bases, and 9 bases stayed unmatched. Germline CDR1 reads SEHNR; CDR2 reads FQNEAQ (reference sequence). The CDR3 sequence: CASSPIRDSAGELFF. The DNA of the CDR3 is TGTGCCAGCAGCCCGATACGGGACAGTGCCGGGGAGCTGTTTTTT.

The chain carries TRBV3-1 (or the pseudogene TRBV3-2) and TRBJ2-7; TRBD1 might be the D (6 bases). The CDR3 is made up of 14 amino acids. CDR1 is LGHDT and CDR2 is YNNKEL in the germline V gene (reference sequence). Trimming removed 4 bases at V and 1 base at J, with 11 bases between. The CDR3 bases are TGTGCCAGCAGCCTATCAGGGGCGTCCTACGAGCAGTACTTC. Residues: CASSLSGASYEQYF.